This entry lists 19 T cell receptor beta chains sequenced from one sample in a study of vaccination and CD4 T cells after COVID-19. Treatment here: roughly 10-day PBMC culture with coronavirus spike peptide pools or control peptides (ViraFEST assay). Sequencing of DNA taken from cultured CD4+ T cells relied on the Oncomine TCR Beta short-read assay. TCRdb recomputed calls from the PCR reads with MiXCR, one row per CDR3 protein. Found here are fewer than 13,000 distinct CDR3 sequences, over 35% of them singletons; the top ten hold around 29%. These receptors lack a known antigen. Input material: CD4+ T cells from blood, cultured in vitro. The receptors shown here come from a human donor who had recovered from COVID-19.

Turning to this clonotype: An end of the junction differs from the germline gene, which may be a read error. The rearrangement links TRBV6-4 to TRBJ1-2; D is uncertain. Per germline, CDR1 MRHNA and CDR2 SNTAGT. This CDR3 has 12 amino acids. CDR3 nucleotides: TGTGCCAGCAGCTTCCTTGGGCTAGGCTACATCTTC. Protein: CASSFLGLGYIF.

In DNA form, the CDR3 reads TGTGCCAGCAGTTACTCCCGCCAAGGCCAGGGGACCTATGGCTACACCTTC. Amino acid sequence: CASSYSRQGQGTYGYTF. The genes are TRBV6-5 and TRBJ1-2; D is perhaps TRBD1 (6 bases). In germline, CDR1 is MNHEY, CDR2 SVGAGI. V was pared by 0 bases and J by 4 bases, with 18 bases between. CDR3 size: 17 residues.

The V gene is TRBV6-5, the J gene TRBJ1-2; 8 bases fit TRBD1. The length of the CDR3 is 15 residues. V trimming: 4 bases; J trimming: 2 bases; junction bases outside the gene matches: 6. Germline-derived CDR1 and CDR2 are MNHEY and SVGAGI. The CDR3 DNA follows: TGTGCCAGCAGTTCTCCCGGGACAGGAAACTATGGCTACACCTTC. This sequence encodes CASSSPGTGNYGYTF.

The chain carries TRBV7-2 and TRBJ1-1, with TRBD1 matching 9 bases. Germline loops: CDR1 SGHTA, CDR2 FQGNSA. The V and J ends lost 3 bases and 5 bases, in that order; junction bases with no gene match: 7. The CDR3 has 15 residues. In nucleotides, the CDR3 is TGTGCCAGCAGCTTCGGACAGGGGTCGTGGACTGAAGCTTTCTTT. Protein sequence: CASSFGQGSWTEAFF.

The table lists this clonotype with a few counts. The rearrangement joins TRBV12-3 or TRBV12-4 to TRBJ1-1; tentatively, D is TRBD1 (5 bases). This CDR3 spans 12 amino acids. Between the trimmed V and J ends, which lost 6 bases and 6 bases, there was a span of 11 bases. CDR3 DNA: TGTGCCAGCAGGCAGGTACAGGCTGAAGCTTTCTTT. Its protein is CASRQVQAEAFF.

The chain combines TRBV12-3 or TRBV12-4 with TRBJ2-3; TRBD2 agrees at 9 bases. The CDR3 contains 14 residues. V was clipped by 8 bases and J by 4 bases; unmatched bases: 7. The DNA of the CDR3 is TGTGCCAGCGGCGGGGGGGCCCAATCAGATACGCAGTATTTT. Translating gives CASGGGAQSDTQYF.

This clonotype was counted only a few times. This chain uses TRBV7-9 with TRBJ1-2; the D is unclear. The germline V gene has CDR1 SEHNR and CDR2 FQNEAQ (reference sequence). The CDR3 contains 12 residues. Trimming pared 6 bases from V and 4 bases from J, leaving 9 bases between. The CDR3 region is CASRNDGYGYTF. The CDR3 nucleotides are TGTGCCAGCAGGAATGACGGCTATGGCTACACCTTC. Supplemented by reference TRBV7-9 and TRBJ1-2, the full variable domain reads DTGVSQNPRHKITKRGQNVTFRCDPISEHNRLYWYRQTLGQGPEFLTYFQNEAQLEKSRLLSDRFSAERPKGSFSTLEIQRTEQGDSAMYLCASRNDGYGYTFGSGTRLTVV.

The chain has TRBV12-5 and TRBJ2-7; D is ambiguous. The CDR3 spans 11 residues. V was clipped by 6 bases and J by 3 bases, with 6 bases between them. The germline gives CDR1 LGHNT, CDR2 FRNRAP. Here the CDR3 DNA reads TGTGCTAGTGGCGTCTACTACGAGCAGTACTTC. Translating it yields CASGVYYEQYF.

In this sample, this clonotype turned up a few times. CDR3 in amino acids: CASAPRGGSNQPQHF. CDR3 DNA sequence: TGTGCTAGTGCCCCCCGGGGGGGGAGCAATCAGCCCCAGCATTTT. This chain links TRBV12-5 with TRBJ1-5; D perhaps matches TRBD1 (5 bases). The CDR3 runs 15 residues. Trimming shortened V by 7 bases and J by 1 base, and 14 bases separated the two germline ends. Germline CDR1 LGHNT, CDR2 FRNRAP.

This clonotype was seen more than once but under ten times. The CDR3 loop is CSARAGTGLNQPQHF. The CDR3 DNA is TGCAGTGCTAGAGCCGGGACAGGTTTAAATCAGCCCCAGCATTTT. This chain links TRBV20-1 with TRBJ1-5, with 8 bases that match TRBD1. The trim removed 1 base at V and 4 bases at J, leaving 6 bases unmatched. The CDR3 runs to 15 residues. The germline V gene has CDR1 DFQATT and CDR2 SNEGSKA (reference sequence).

This clonotype was counted only a few times. Written as DNA, the CDR3 is TGTGCCACCAGGGCGATGGACACAGATACGCAGTATTTT. Its translation: CATRAMDTDTQYF. This sequence joins TRBV24-1 and TRBJ2-3; D is unclear. Germline V gene sequence: CDR1 KGHDR, CDR2 SFDVKD. The CDR3 has 13 amino acids. The germline V and J ends were trimmed by 7 bases and 2 bases, with 9 bases remaining between them.

This clonotype has more than one count but fewer than ten. V and J are TRBV6-5 and TRBJ1-2, with TRBD1 as a possible D gene (5 bases). V was clipped by 2 bases and J by 6 bases, with 13 bases between them. The CDR3 is made up of 14 amino acids. Germline values: CDR1 MNHEY, CDR2 SVGAGI. The CDR3: CASSYAGGPNGYTF. The DNA for the CDR3 is TGTGCCAGCAGTTACGCGGGGGGACCGAATGGCTACACCTTC.

The DNA for the CDR3 is TGTGCCACCACAGGGGAATCAGTGGGGTATGGCTACACCTTC. This gives the protein CATTGESVGYGYTF. This chain joins TRBV2 and TRBJ1-2; 7 bases are a match to TRBD1. V lost 10 bases, J lost 5 bases, and 13 bases stayed unmatched. The length of the CDR3 is 14 residues. Germline V CDR1 and CDR2: SNHLY, FYNNEI.

The chain links TRBV5-1 to TRBJ1-6; D not resolved. In germline, CDR1 is SGHRS, CDR2 YFSETQ. V shed 3 bases and J shed 0 bases, with 10 bases lying between them. The CDR3 sequence is 16 residues long. The CDR3 protein is CASSSNDNSYNSPLHF. In nucleotides, the CDR3 is TGCGCCAGCAGCTCGAATGACAACTCCTATAATTCACCCCTCCACTTT. Based on the CDR3 plus reference TRBV5-1 and TRBJ1-6, the full variable domain is KAGVTQTPRYLIKTRGQQVTLSCSPISGHRSVSWYQQTPGQGLQFLFEYFSETQRNKGNFPGRFSGRQFSNSRSEMNVSTLELGDSALYLCASSSNDNSYNSPLHFGNGTRLTVT.

This clonotype was found a few times. The V gene is TRBV7-8, the J gene TRBJ1-6, with a tentative D call TRBD1 (5 bases). The CDR3 length is 16 residues. Between the trimmed V and J ends, which lost 2 bases and 8 bases, there was a span of 16 bases. Germline lookup yields CDR1 SGHVS and CDR2 FQNEAQ. The CDR3 loop reads CASSLQGRGGYSPLHF. As DNA, the CDR3 is TGTGCCAGCAGCTTACAGGGCCGAGGAGGATATTCACCCCTCCACTTT. Full variable domain (outside the CDR3, taken from reference TRBV7-8 and TRBJ1-6): GAGVSQSPRYKVAKRGQDVALRCDPISGHVSLFWYQQALGQGPEFLTYFQNEAQLDKSGLPSDRFFAERPEGSVSTLKIQRTQQEDSAVYLCASSLQGRGGYSPLHFGNGTRLTVT.

This clonotype was seen once. The chain has TRBV29-1 and TRBJ2-5; D tentatively fits TRBD1 or TRBD2 (7 bases each). This CDR3 spans 13 amino acids. Trimming shortened V by 4 bases and J by 7 bases, and 16 bases separated the two germline ends. CDR1 is SQVTM, CDR2 ANQGSEA, per germline. CDR3 DNA sequence: TGCAGCGTTGGCAGGGGGAGGGAAGTGACCCAGTACTTC. Residues: CSVGRGREVTQYF.

The chain combines TRBV11-2 with TRBJ2-3; D may be TRBD2 (6 bases). Per the germline V gene, CDR1 is SGHAT and CDR2 is FQNNGV. This CDR3 has 19 amino acids. Trimming shortened V by 1 base and J by 3 bases, and 23 bases separated the two germline ends. The CDR3 DNA sequence: TGTGCCAGCAGCTTAGCGAACCGCCCACTAGCAGGCTCGACAGATACGCAGTATTTT. Protein sequence: CASSLANRPLAGSTDTQYF.

The chain has TRBV12-3 or TRBV12-4 and TRBJ2-7, with 8 bases aligning to TRBD1. The CDR3 loop spans 14 amino acids. Germline trimming cut 3 bases from V and 1 base from J; bases unmatched to any gene: 2. This chain's CDR3 is CASSLDRASYEQYF. The CDR3 DNA sequence: TGTGCCAGCAGTTTGGACAGGGCTTCCTACGAGCAGTACTTC.

This clonotype was picked up a small number of times. The chain links TRBV2 to TRBJ1-5; D is unresolved. Trimming left V 3 bases short and J 3 bases short, with 9 bases between. Germline CDR1 and CDR2: SNHLY and FYNNEI. This CDR3 contains 14 residues. CDR3 in DNA: TGTGCCAGCAGTGACGAAATACTCAATCAGCCCCAGCATTTT. Translating it yields CASSDEILNQPQHF.